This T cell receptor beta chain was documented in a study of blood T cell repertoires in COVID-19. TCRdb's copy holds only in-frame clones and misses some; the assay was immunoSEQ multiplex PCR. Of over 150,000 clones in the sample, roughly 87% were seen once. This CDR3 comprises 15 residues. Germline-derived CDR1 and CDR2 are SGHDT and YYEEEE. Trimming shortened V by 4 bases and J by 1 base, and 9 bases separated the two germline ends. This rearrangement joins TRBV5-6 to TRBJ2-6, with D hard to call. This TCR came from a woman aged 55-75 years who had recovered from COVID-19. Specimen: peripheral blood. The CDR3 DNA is TGTGCCAGCAGCCGTGGGCAGTCTGGGGCCAACGTCCTGACTTTC. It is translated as CASSRGQSGANVLTF.